The T cell receptor (beta chain) described here comes from a study of blood T cell repertoires in COVID-19. Study information: In each case, the material was cDNA or gDNA derived from T cells, B-cell-depleted T cells, or PBMCs.

Germline CDR1 is MDHEN and CDR2 is SYDVKM. The CDR3 consists of 16 residues. V was clipped by 6 bases and J by 3 bases, with 18 bases between them. The data were produced by immunoSEQ multiplex PCR, yet TCRdb's version contains in-frame clones alone and is incomplete. The sample shows fewer than 300,000 clones, more than 65% of them seen only once. The sequenced sample was peripheral blood. This chain uses TRBV28 with TRBJ2-1; D is possibly TRBD2 (6 bases). The origin of this receptor is a woman aged 18-30 years with acute or convalescent COVID-19. The CDR3 spells CASSPPAGFDYNEQFF. The CDR3 nucleotides read TGTGCCAGCAGCCCCCCTGCGGGATTTGACTACAATGAGCAGTTCTTC.